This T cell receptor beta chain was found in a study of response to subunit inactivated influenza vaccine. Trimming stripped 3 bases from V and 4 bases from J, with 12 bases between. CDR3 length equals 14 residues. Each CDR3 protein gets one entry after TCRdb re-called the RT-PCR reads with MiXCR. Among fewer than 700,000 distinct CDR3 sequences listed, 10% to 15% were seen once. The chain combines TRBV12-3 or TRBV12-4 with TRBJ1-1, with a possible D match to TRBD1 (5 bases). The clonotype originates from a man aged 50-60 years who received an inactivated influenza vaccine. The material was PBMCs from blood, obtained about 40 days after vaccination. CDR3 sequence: CASSFQGLGTEAFF. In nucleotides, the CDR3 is TGTGCCAGCAGTTTTCAGGGCTTGGGCACTGAAGCTTTCTTT.